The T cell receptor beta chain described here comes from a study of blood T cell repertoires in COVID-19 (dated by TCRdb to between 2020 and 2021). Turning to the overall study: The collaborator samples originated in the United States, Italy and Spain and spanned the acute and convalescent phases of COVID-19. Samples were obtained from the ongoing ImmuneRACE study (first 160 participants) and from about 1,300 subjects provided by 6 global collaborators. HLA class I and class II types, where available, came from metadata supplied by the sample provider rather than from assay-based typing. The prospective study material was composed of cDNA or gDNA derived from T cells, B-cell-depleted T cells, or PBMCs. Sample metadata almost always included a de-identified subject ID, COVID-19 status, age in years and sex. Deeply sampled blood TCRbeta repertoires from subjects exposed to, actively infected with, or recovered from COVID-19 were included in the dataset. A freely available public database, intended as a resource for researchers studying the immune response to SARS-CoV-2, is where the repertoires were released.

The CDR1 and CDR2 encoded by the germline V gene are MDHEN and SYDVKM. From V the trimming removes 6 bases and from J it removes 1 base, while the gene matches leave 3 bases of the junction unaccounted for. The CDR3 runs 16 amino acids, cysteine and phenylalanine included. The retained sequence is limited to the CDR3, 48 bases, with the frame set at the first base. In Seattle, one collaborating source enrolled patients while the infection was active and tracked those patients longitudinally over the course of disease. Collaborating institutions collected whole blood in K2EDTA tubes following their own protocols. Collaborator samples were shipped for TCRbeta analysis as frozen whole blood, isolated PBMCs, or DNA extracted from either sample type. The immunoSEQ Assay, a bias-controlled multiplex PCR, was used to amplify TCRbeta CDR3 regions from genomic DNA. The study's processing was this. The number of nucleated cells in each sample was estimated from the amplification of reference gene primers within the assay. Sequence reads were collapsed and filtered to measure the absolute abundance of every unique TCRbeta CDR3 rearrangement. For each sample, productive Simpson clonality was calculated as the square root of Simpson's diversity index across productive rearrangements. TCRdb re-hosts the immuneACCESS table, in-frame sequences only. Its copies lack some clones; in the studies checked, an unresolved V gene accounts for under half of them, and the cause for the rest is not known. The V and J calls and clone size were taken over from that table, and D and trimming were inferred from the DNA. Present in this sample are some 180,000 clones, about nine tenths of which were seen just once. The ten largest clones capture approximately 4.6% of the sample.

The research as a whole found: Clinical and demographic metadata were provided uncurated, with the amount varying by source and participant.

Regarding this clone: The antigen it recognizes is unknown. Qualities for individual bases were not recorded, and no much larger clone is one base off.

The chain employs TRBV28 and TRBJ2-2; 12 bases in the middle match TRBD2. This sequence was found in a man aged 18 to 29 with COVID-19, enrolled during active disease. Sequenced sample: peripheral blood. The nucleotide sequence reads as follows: TGTGCCAGCAGCGAGGGACTAGCGGGGAACACCGGGGAGCTGTTTTTT. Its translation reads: CASSEGLAGNTGELFF.